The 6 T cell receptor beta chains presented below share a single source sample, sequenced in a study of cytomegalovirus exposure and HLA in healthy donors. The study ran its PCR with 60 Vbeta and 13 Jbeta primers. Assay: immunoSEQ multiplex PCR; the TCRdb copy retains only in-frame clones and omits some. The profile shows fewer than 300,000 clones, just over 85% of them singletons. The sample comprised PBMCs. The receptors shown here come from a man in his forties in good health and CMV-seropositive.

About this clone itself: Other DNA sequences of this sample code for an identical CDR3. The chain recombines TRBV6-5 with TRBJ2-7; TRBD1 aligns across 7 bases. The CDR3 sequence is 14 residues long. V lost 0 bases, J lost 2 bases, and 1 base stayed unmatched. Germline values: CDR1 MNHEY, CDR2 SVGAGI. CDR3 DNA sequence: TGTGCCAGCAGTTACTCGAGGGGGCCCTACGAGCAGTACTTC. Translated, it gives CASSYSRGPYEQYF.

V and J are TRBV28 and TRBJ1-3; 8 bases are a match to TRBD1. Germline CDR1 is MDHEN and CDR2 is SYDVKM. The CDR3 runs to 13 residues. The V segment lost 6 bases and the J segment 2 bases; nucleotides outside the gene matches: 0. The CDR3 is CASRDRAGNTIYF. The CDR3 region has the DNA TGTGCCAGCAGGGACAGGGCTGGAAACACCATATATTTT.

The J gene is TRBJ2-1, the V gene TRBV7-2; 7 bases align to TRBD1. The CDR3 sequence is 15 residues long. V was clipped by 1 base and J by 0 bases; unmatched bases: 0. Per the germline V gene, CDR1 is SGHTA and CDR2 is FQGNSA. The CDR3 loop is CASSLEGASYNEQFF. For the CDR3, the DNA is TGTGCCAGCAGCTTAGAGGGGGCCTCCTACAATGAGCAGTTCTTC.

In nucleotides, the CDR3 is TGTGCCAGCAGGGACAACAGGGGTGTCGAGGATCAGCCCCAGCATTTT. This gives the protein CASRDNRGVEDQPQHF. The chain recombines TRBV2 with TRBJ1-5; 7 bases are a match to TRBD1. CDR1 and CDR2 from the germline V gene are SNHLY and FYNNEI. The CDR3 is 16 residues long. Trimming took 6 bases from V and 5 from J; bases not matched to a gene: 13.

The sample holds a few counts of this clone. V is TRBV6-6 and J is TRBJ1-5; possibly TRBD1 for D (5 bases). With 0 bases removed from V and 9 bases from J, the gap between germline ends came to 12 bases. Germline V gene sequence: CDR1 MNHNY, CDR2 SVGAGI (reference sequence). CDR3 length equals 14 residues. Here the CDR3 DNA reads TGTGCCAGCAGTTACTCGGGGGAGGATTTGCCCCAGCATTTT. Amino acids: CASSYSGEDLPQHF.

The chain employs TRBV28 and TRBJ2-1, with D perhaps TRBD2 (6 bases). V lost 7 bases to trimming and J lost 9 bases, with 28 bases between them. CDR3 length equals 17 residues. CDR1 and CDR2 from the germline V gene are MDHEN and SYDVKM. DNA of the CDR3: TGTGCCAGCACCCATCCTACTAGTCGGGCGGGAAGGTCTGAGCAGTTCTTC. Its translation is CASTHPTSRAGRSEQFF.